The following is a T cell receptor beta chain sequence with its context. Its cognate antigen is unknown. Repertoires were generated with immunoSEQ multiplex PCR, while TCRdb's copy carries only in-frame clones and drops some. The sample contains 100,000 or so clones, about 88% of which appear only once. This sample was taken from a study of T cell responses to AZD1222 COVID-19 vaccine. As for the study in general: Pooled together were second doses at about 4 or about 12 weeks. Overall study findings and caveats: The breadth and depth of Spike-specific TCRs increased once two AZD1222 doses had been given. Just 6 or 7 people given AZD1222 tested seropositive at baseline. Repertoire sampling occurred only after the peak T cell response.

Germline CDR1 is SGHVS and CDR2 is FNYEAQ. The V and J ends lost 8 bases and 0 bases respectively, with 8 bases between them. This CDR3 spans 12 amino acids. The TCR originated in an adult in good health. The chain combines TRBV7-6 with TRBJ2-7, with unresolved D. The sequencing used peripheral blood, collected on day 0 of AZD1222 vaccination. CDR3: CASGDNSYEQYF. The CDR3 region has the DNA TGTGCCAGCGGAGACAACTCCTACGAGCAGTACTTC. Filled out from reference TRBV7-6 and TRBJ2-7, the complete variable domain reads GAGVSQSPRYKVTKRGQDVALRCDPISGHVSLYWYRQALGQGPEFLTYFNYEAQQDKSGLPNDRFSAERPEGSISTLTIQRTEQRDSAMYRCASGDNSYEQYFGPGTRLTVT.